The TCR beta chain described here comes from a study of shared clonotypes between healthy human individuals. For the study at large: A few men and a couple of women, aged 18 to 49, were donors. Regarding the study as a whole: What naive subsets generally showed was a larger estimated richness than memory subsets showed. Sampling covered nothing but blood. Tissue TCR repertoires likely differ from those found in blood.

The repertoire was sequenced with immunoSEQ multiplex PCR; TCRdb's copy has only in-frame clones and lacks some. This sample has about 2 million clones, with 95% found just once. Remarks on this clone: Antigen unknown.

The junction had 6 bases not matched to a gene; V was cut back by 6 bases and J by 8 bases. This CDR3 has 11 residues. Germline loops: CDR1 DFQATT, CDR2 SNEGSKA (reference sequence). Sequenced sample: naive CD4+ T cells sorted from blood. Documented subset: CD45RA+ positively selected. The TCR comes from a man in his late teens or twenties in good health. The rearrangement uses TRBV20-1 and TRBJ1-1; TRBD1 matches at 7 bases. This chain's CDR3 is CSALGGQEAFF. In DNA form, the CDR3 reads TGCAGTGCGCTAGGGGGACAGGAAGCTTTCTTT.